The present T cell receptor beta chain was sequenced within a study of shared clonotypes between healthy human individuals (dated by TCRdb to 2018 to 2020). Notes on the research overall: The cohort comprised two women and a few men aged 18 to 49 years. Between about 0.8 and 9 billion PBMCs per donor were obtained by leukapheresis. For each donor, CD4 naive and CD4 memory were each run on three plates, CD8 naive on two plates, and CD8 memory on one plate. The study deeply sequenced blood TCR repertoires of 5 or 6 healthy adults to estimate repertoire size and the extent of clonotype sharing between individuals. To increase sequencing depth and limit assay-specific biases, different laboratories used diverse techniques to prepare libraries and sequence TCR repertoires. Broad study findings and their caveats: When four donors were compared, the shared fraction of clonotypes was about 5% for naive CD4, 3% to 4% for naive CD8, 2% to 2.5% for memory CD4, and 0.35% to 0.5% for memory CD8. Pairwise subsampling led to the expectation that sequencing depth would affect the degree of clonotype sharing among donors. Higher generation probabilities were observed for clonotypes shared by all four sorted-subset donors than for non-shared clonotypes. Incomplete sequencing was indicated by rarefaction of sorted-subset datasets, despite the large sequencing depth. Sampling was limited to blood, and TCR repertoires in tissue likely differ from TCR repertoires in blood. Naive subsets generally had larger estimated clonotype richness than memory subsets did. Because the study included only a small number of donors, the genetic and exposure-history diversity represented was limited.

As regards this clone: Its antigen is unknown. No qualities accompany the bases; no much larger clone lies one base away.

TCR CDR3 regions were amplified from genomic DNA by multiplex PCR using the deep immunoSEQ assay. Extracted genomic DNA from each cell subset was spread evenly across all wells of several immunoSEQ 96-well plates, with each plate serving as a replicate. For sorted subsets, roughly 200 ng genomic DNA, equal to tens of thousands of T cell genomes, was loaded into each replicate PCR. Purified libraries were quantified with a Qubit 3.0 fluorometer, sized on a Bioanalyzer 2100, and re-quantified with the KAPA Library Quantification kit. Every immunoSEQ 96-well plate was sequenced on a separate single-read 150-cycle Illumina NextSeq 550 flow cell. In the source study's methods: Because the immunoSEQ output held only junctional sequences and lacked quality scores, the filtering could not match the filtering applied to full-length reads. To assign V/J genes and CDR3, sequences were annotated against IMGT germline references using PyIR, a Python wrapper for IgBLAST v1.9. Any read was removed if the V/J assignment was weak (E-value above 1e-6), the CDR3 was missing, or the read contained stop codons, out-of-frame junctions, or ambiguous translated residues. V3J clonotypes were defined as sequences sharing an identical inferred V gene, J gene, and CDR3 amino acid sequence. Percentage overlap between repertoires was calculated by dividing the number of shared unique clonotypes by the size of the smaller repertoire. Repertoire richness was assessed with RTK rarefaction, the Chao1 estimator, and Recon v2.1 estimates of unobserved clonotypes. Generation probabilities were computed with OLGA for all TCRbeta clonotypes obtained by the gDNA method from several donors. In TCRdb, the immuneACCESS table is reduced to in-frame sequences with V and J assigned. These tables do not hold every clone; where another copy was compared, an unresolved V gene accounts for under half, and the others remain unexplained. The V and J calls and clone size were taken over from that table, and D and trimming were inferred from the DNA. The sample records about 2 million clones, about 95% of which are singletons. The ten largest clones add up to about 1.1% of the sample.

From cysteine to phenylalanine, the CDR3 is 15 amino acids long. Just CDR3 DNA is preserved here, 45 bases in frame from base 1. The germline V end is reduced by 4 bases and the J end by 8 bases; junction bases left unmatched: 6. Taken from the germline V gene (reference sequence), the CDR1 and CDR2 loops are SEHNR and FQNEAQ. CD8 naive samples consisted of CD45RO-negative cells that were positively selected for CCR7, yielding a CD45RA+CCR7+ population without TemRA cells. The donors were healthy, HIV-negative adults with no recently reported acute infections or vaccinations. Every donor was a Caucasian adult residing in Nashville, Tennessee, USA. Blood was obtained by leukapheresis, after which PBMCs were separated by Ficoll-Histopaque density gradient centrifugation and cryopreserved in liquid nitrogen vapor phase. Analytical flow cytometry was used to check the purity and quantity of each magnetically sorted T cell population. Genomic DNA was isolated from every sorted fraction and measured by UV absorbance on a Nanodrop 2000c.

This receptor was identified in a man aged 18 to 30 in good health. The sample comprised naive CD8+ T cells sorted from blood. This specimen's cell subset or site label, interpreted: CD45RA+CCR7+. The sequence links TRBV7-9 to TRBJ2-1; 12 central nucleotides agree with TRBD2. CDR3 region: CASSSSGGARDEQFF. In nucleotide form, the sequence is TGTGCCAGCAGCTCTAGCGGGGGGGCCAGAGATGAGCAGTTCTTC.